Below, 30 T cell receptor beta chains from the same sample are listed, as sequenced in a study of OX40 agonist ivuxolimab in advanced cancers. Repertoires were generated with immunoSEQ multiplex PCR, while TCRdb's copy carries only in-frame clones and drops some. This sample has about 77,000 clones, with about nine tenths found just once. This sample comprised CD4+ or CD8+ T cells sorted from blood, obtained in a trial of the OX40 agonist ivuxolimab. The receptors shown here come from an adult with an advanced solid tumor such as melanoma, head and neck, liver or kidney cancer.

The chain employs TRBV5-4 and TRBJ2-5; TRBD1 matches 11 bases. V shed 3 bases, J shed 5 bases, and the junction held 15 bases outside the gene matches. The CDR3 extends over 18 amino acids. The V gene's germline CDR1 is SGHNT and CDR2 YYREEE (reference sequence). The CDR3 loop is CASSWRTGGFSSGETQYF. CDR3 nucleotides: TGTGCCAGCAGCTGGAGGACAGGGGGCTTTTCAAGCGGGGAGACCCAGTACTTC.

J is TRBJ2-2 and V is TRBV6-6; a weak D match, TRBD1 (5 bases). The germline gives CDR1 MNHNY, CDR2 SVGAGI (reference sequence). The V gene lost 4 bases and the J gene lost 0 bases, with 12 bases spanning the gap. The CDR3 length is 16 residues. Written as DNA, the CDR3 is TGTGCCAGCAGTTTTTATGGGGCCCCGAACACCGGGGAGCTGTTTTTT. It yields the protein CASSFYGAPNTGELFF.

This chain uses TRBV6-6 with TRBJ2-7; D possibly corresponds to TRBD1 (6 bases). CDR3 length: 16 amino acids. CDR1 MNHNY and CDR2 SVGAGI come from the germline V gene (reference sequence). Deletions cut 4 bases from V and 4 bases from J, with 20 bases between. This CDR3 reads CASSFVDGMRGYEQYF. The CDR3 nucleotides read TGTGCCAGCAGTTTCGTGGACGGAATGAGGGGGTACGAGCAGTACTTC.

This clone was seen only once. V and J are TRBV6-6 and TRBJ2-7; D might be TRBD1 or TRBD2, each matching 5 bases. CDR1 MNHNY and CDR2 SVGAGI come from the germline V gene (reference sequence). The V and J ends lost 2 bases and 2 bases respectively, with 7 bases between them. The CDR3 consists of 13 residues. The CDR3 sequence is CASSYRDAYEQYF. In DNA form, the CDR3 reads TGTGCCAGCAGTTACCGGGACGCCTACGAGCAGTACTTC.

This chain uses TRBV11-3 with TRBJ2-5; D is perhaps TRBD1 or TRBD2 (5 bases each). CDR1 and CDR2 (germline): SGHNT, YENEEA. The CDR3 covers 13 residues. The ends were cut back, 3 bases at V and 2 bases at J, with 7 bases in the middle. CDR3 sequence reads: CASSLGVQETQYF. Written as DNA, the CDR3 is TGTGCCAGCAGCTTGGGGGTACAAGAGACCCAGTACTTC.

The gene calls are TRBV6-6 and TRBJ2-3; unclear D gene. Trimming removed 5 bases from V and 3 bases from J, with 3 bases in between. The CDR3 runs 11 residues. Germline V lookup: CDR1 MNHNY, CDR2 SVGAGI (reference sequence). The CDR3 protein is CASSVTDTQYF. DNA of the CDR3: TGTGCCAGCAGTGTTACAGATACGCAGTATTTT.

This clone occurred once. It is unclear where the CDR3 begins or ends on the DNA, so no DNA is shown, and the CDR3 is as TCRdb lists it. CDR3 loop: CASSWFGQGAIKFF. The chain joins TRBV27 to TRBJ2-1; the table's TRBD1 call for D was not verified on the DNA. The CDR3 is 14 amino acids in total, end residues counted. Germline loops: CDR1 MNHEY, CDR2 SMNVEV (reference sequence).

V gene TRBV5-1 combines with J gene TRBJ2-1; 14 nucleotides match TRBD2. CDR3 length: 16 amino acids. Germline CDR1 reads SGHRS; CDR2 reads YFSETQ. With 4 bases clipped from V and 0 bases from J, the junction kept 0 bases outside the gene matches. CDR3 loop: CASSGTSGSSYNEQFF. The CDR3 DNA sequence: TGCGCCAGCAGCGGGACTAGCGGGAGCTCCTACAATGAGCAGTTCTTC.

The chain uses TRBV29-1 and TRBJ2-7; tentatively, D is TRBD1 or TRBD2 (5 bases each). The V gene lost 7 bases and the J gene lost 5 bases, with 15 bases spanning the gap. This CDR3 comprises 12 residues. Germline V gene lookup returns CDR1 SQVTM and CDR2 ANQGSEA. The CDR3 DNA reads as TGCAGCGCCGAGGGACCCCTAAACGAGCAGTACTTC. Its protein is CSAEGPLNEQYF.

The rearrangement links TRBV7-2 to TRBJ2-7; possibly TRBD2 for D (6 bases). The CDR3 is 19 residues long. V shed 1 base and J shed 2 bases, with 24 bases lying between them. CDR1 is SGHTA, CDR2 FQGNSA, per germline. CDR3 in amino acids: CASSLGRARTLRTPYEQYF. The CDR3 nucleotides read TGTGCCAGCAGCTTAGGGAGGGCCCGGACCCTCCGGACCCCCTACGAGCAGTACTTC.

The V call is TRBV9, the J call TRBJ2-5; TRBD1 is a possible D gene (6 bases). Germline V CDR1 and CDR2: SGDLS, YYNGEE. This CDR3 has 15 residues. V dropped 3 bases and J dropped 0 bases, with 12 bases sitting between them. The CDR3 is CASSAGQPYQETQYF. The DNA for the CDR3 is TGTGCCAGCAGCGCCGGACAGCCGTACCAAGAGACCCAGTACTTC. Looking up the rest from reference TRBV9 and TRBJ2-5 gives the full variable domain: DSGVTQTPKHLITATGQRVTLRCSPRSGDLSVYWYQQSLDQGLQFLIQYYNGEERAKGNILERFSAQQFPDLHSELNLSSLELGDSALYFCASSAGQPYQETQYFGPGTRLLVL.

This clone was detected once. The chain couples TRBV10-3 to TRBJ2-1; 10 nucleotides agree with TRBD2. After removal of 4 bases from V and 9 bases from J, the junction contained 9 bases not matched to a gene. The CDR3 length is 15 residues. Germline-derived CDR1 and CDR2 are ENHRY and SYGVKD. The CDR3 protein is CAISALAGEWGEQFF. The CDR3 DNA is TGTGCCATCAGTGCCCTAGCGGGAGAATGGGGTGAGCAGTTCTTC.

This rearrangement joins TRBV28 to TRBJ2-5; no clear D gene. With 4 bases removed from V and 1 base from J, the gap between germline ends came to 7 bases. Germline CDR1 reads MDHEN; CDR2 reads SYDVKM. The CDR3 consists of 13 residues. The CDR3 coding sequence is TGTGCCAGCAGTTACCGGATCCAAGAGACCCAGTACTTC. Translated, it gives CASSYRIQETQYF.

The gene calls are TRBV7-2 and TRBJ1-1; no firm D call. CDR3 length: 14 amino acids. The germline gives CDR1 SGHTA, CDR2 FQGNSA. Between the trimmed V and J ends, which lost 0 bases and 7 bases, there was a span of 12 bases. CDR3 in amino acids: CASSLALAEGEAFF. The CDR3, as DNA: TGTGCCAGCAGCTTAGCGTTGGCAGAGGGTGAAGCTTTCTTT.

The rearrangement uses TRBV15 and TRBJ1-1; D gene uncertain. V lost 0 bases and J lost 0, with 5 bases in between. This CDR3 is 14 amino acids long. In germline, CDR1 is LNHNV, CDR2 YYDKDF (reference sequence). The CDR3 loop reads CATSRDGLNTEAFF. The CDR3 region has the DNA TGTGCCACCAGCAGAGACGGTCTGAACACTGAAGCTTTCTTT.

The rearrangement links TRBV2 to TRBJ2-7; TRBD1 matches 9 bases. J lost 6 bases, V lost 8 bases, and 11 bases had no gene match. The CDR3 is 14 amino acids. Germline lookup yields CDR1 SNHLY and CDR2 FYNNEI. CDR3 region: CASGWTGELGEQYF. In DNA form, the CDR3 reads TGTGCCAGCGGGTGGACAGGGGAACTTGGCGAGCAGTACTTC.

The V call is TRBV7-3, the J call TRBJ1-1, with 9 bases matching TRBD1. J was trimmed by 3 bases and V by 5 bases; bases with no gene match: 10. CDR1 and CDR2 from the germline V gene are SGHTA and FQGTGA. The CDR3 spans 16 residues. In nucleotides, the CDR3 is TGTGCCAGCAGCGCTACAGGGGGCGCGTCCCACACTGAAGCTTTCTTT. Translating gives CASSATGGASHTEAFF.

The genes are TRBV7-6 and TRBJ2-7; 7 bases are shared with TRBD2. Per the germline V gene, CDR1 is SGHVS and CDR2 is FNYEAQ. The CDR3 consists of 14 residues. V gave up 4 bases and J gave up 2 bases; unmatched junction bases: 5. The CDR3 DNA sequence: TGTGCCAGCAGCTCCCTGGGGGGGACCTACGAGCAGTACTTC. It specifies CASSSLGGTYEQYF.

The V call is TRBV11-1, the J call TRBJ2-1, with 10 bases that match TRBD2. From germline, CDR1 is SGHAT and CDR2 FQDESV (reference sequence). The CDR3 consists of 16 residues. V was clipped by 10 bases and J by 2 bases; unmatched bases: 11. The CDR3 loop is CAIDILAGGTYNEQFF. In DNA form, the CDR3 reads TGTGCCATCGACATTTTAGCGGGGGGAACCTACAATGAGCAGTTCTTC.

The rearrangement links TRBV5-8 to TRBJ2-1, with unresolved D. Germline CDR1 is SGHTS and CDR2 is YDEGEE. The CDR3 runs to 12 residues. V gave up 4 bases and J gave up 12 bases, with 14 bases separating them. In nucleotides, the CDR3 is TGTGCCAGCAGCCAAGCTAGGAATAGGCAGTTCTTC. Translating it yields CASSQARNRQFF.

The chain uses TRBV2 and TRBJ2-3; D gene unclear. Per germline, CDR1 SNHLY and CDR2 FYNNEI. The CDR3 totals 11 residues. Trimming shortened V by 3 bases and J by 7 bases, and 5 bases separated the two germline ends. This CDR3 reads CASSEFNTQYF. CDR3 DNA: TGTGCCAGCAGTGAGTTTAATACGCAGTATTTT.

J is TRBJ1-1 and V is TRBV5-6; D is possibly TRBD1 (6 bases). V was trimmed by 4 bases and J by 8 bases, leaving 9 bases between them. The CDR3 loop spans 11 amino acids. Per germline, CDR1 SGHDT and CDR2 YYEEEE. CDR3 DNA: TGTGCCAGCAGCATAACAGGGGAAGCTTTCTTT. Translating it yields CASSITGEAFF.

This chain links TRBV11-2 with TRBJ2-1, with D perhaps TRBD2 (5 bases). The CDR3 extends over 16 amino acids. Germline CDR1 is SGHAT and CDR2 is FQNNGV. V shed 3 bases and J shed 7 bases, with 19 bases lying between them. Here the CDR3 reads CASSFLFKGPGNEQFF. CDR3 sequence (DNA): TGTGCCAGCAGCTTCCTTTTTAAAGGGCCGGGAAATGAGCAGTTCTTC.

The sample holds a few counts of this clone. The chain carries TRBV15 and TRBJ2-7; TRBD1 matches at 10 bases. Trimming removed 0 bases from V and 5 bases from J; junction bases left unmatched: 7. Germline V gives CDR1 LNHNV, CDR2 YYDKDF (reference sequence). This CDR3 has 16 residues. The CDR3 DNA reads as TGTGCCACCAGCAGAGATCTCGAGACAGGGGGCGACGAGCAGTACTTC. This codes for CATSRDLETGGDEQYF.

Remarks on this clone: Other DNA sequences in this specimen translate into the identical CDR3. The chain links TRBV19 to TRBJ2-7, with D hard to call. Germline V gives CDR1 LNHDA, CDR2 SQIVND (reference sequence). The CDR3 length is 11 residues. Trimming cost V 5 bases and J 2 bases, with 4 bases left between them. The CDR3 is CASSSPYEQYF. In DNA, the CDR3 is TGTGCCAGTAGTTCGCCCTACGAGCAGTACTTC.

The V gene is TRBV5-6, the J gene TRBJ2-5; D gene uncertain. The CDR3 is 14 residues long. CDR1 and CDR2 (germline): SGHDT, YYEEEE. Trimming left V 1 base short and J 1 base short, with 8 bases between. CDR3 sequence reads: CASSLYDIQETQYF. The DNA of the CDR3 is TGTGCCAGCAGCTTGTATGACATCCAAGAGACCCAGTACTTC.

This sequence joins TRBV7-2 and TRBJ2-3, with 10 bases lining up with TRBD2. V dropped 5 bases and J dropped 10; count of bases not matched to a gene: 9. Germline V lookup: CDR1 SGHTA, CDR2 FQGNSA. CDR3 length: 14 residues. The CDR3 coding sequence is TGTGCCAGCAGCCAGACTAGCGGGTCTACCTCGCAGTATTTT. This encodes CASSQTSGSTSQYF.

This chain joins TRBV7-2 and TRBJ2-7, with 12 positions matching TRBD1. The CDR3 has 15 residues. CDR1 is SGHTA, CDR2 FQGNSA, per germline. V lost 5 bases, J lost 4 bases, and 6 bases stayed unmatched. Here the CDR3 DNA reads TGTGCCAGCAGCCAAGGGACAGGGGGCGCGTACGAGCAGTACTTC. It encodes CASSQGTGGAYEQYF.

The chain joins TRBV2 to TRBJ1-6; D not certain. Germline CDR1 is SNHLY and CDR2 is FYNNEI. The ends were cut back, 11 bases at V and 5 bases at J, with 19 bases in the middle. The CDR3 spans 15 residues. CDR3 in DNA: TGTGCCTCAAATGAGGCAGCAAGTCATAATTCACCCCTCCACTTT. Translating gives CASNEAASHNSPLHF.

This chain uses TRBV4-3 with TRBJ1-2; 7 bases line up with TRBD1. Germline V lookup: CDR1 LGHNA, CDR2 YSLEER. There are 14 residues in the CDR3. V lost 4 bases and J lost 4; bases outside the gene matches: 6. CDR3 amino acids: CASSPDRVSYGYTF. CDR3 sequence (DNA): TGCGCCAGCAGCCCTGACAGGGTTTCCTATGGCTACACCTTC.